The rows below give T cell receptor beta chains drawn from one sample of a study of beta chain features in type 1 diabetes. Repertoires were generated with immunoSEQ multiplex PCR, while TCRdb's copy carries only in-frame clones and drops some. The sample records 300,000 to 350,000 clones, around an eighth being singletons. The source material was naive CD4+ T cells from blood. Receptors were obtained from a woman between 18 and 29 years old with type 1 diabetes. Both conserved end residues are part of each CDR3.

j_gene | v_gene | CDR3aa
TRBJ1-5 | TRBV2 | CASREDSHQPQHF
TRBJ2-3 | TRBV28 | CASRGRGPQISTDTQYF
TRBJ1-5 | TRBV6-5 | CASSYSLTSNQPQHF
TRBJ2-7 | TRBV11-1 | CASSFDGAYEQYF
TRBJ2-5 | TRBV7-8 | CASNRGRGQETQYF
TRBJ2-6 | TRBV11-3 | CASSLGLSGANVLTF
TRBJ2-3 | TRBV29-1 | CSVTGSGTGAADTQYF
TRBJ2-3 | TRBV13 | CASSLGPAGGPLADTQYF
TRBJ1-2 | TRBV6-1 | CASSEPGQGARAGYTF
TRBJ2-1 | TRBV2 | CASKPPKSSYNEQFF
TRBJ1-1 | TRBV6-5 | CASSTRRGNTEAFF
TRBJ2-5 | TRBV12-5 | CASGLVLSGRGETQYF
TRBJ2-7 | TRBV5-6 | CASSFSPGTSGSYEQYF
TRBJ2-7 | TRBV5-4 | CASSLQGGVYEQYF
TRBJ2-3 | TRBV27 | CASSRTRGFSRQYF
TRBJ2-2 | TRBV9 | CASSVSGAITGELFF
TRBJ1-1 | TRBV7-3 | CASSLMSQGADTEAFF
TRBJ2-4 | TRBV2 | CASRGQIAKNIQYF
TRBJ2-7 | TRBV6-6 | CASKGLSGGDEQYF
TRBJ1-5 | TRBV19 | CASKEGSRQPQHF